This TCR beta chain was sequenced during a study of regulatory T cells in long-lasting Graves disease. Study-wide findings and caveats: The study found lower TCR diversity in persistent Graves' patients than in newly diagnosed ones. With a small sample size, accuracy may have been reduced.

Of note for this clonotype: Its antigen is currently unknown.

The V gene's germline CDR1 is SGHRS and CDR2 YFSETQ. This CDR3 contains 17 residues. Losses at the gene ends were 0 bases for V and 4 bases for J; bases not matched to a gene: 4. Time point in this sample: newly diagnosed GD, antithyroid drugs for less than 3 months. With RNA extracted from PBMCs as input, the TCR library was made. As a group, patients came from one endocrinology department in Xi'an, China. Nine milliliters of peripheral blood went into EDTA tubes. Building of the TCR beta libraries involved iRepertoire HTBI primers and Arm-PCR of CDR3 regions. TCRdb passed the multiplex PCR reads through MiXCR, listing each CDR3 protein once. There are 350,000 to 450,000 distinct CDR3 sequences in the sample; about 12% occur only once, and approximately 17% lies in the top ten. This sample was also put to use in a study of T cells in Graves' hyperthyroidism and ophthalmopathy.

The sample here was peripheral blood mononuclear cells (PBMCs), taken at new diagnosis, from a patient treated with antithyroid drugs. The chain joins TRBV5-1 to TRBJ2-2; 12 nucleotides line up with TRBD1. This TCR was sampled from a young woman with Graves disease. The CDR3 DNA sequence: TGCGCCAGCAGCTTGGAGGGGGGACAGGGGGCCACCGGGGAGCTGTTTTTT. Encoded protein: CASSLEGGQGATGELFF. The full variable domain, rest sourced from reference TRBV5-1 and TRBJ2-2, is KAGVTQTPRYLIKTRGQQVTLSCSPISGHRSVSWYQQTPGQGLQFLFEYFSETQRNKGNFPGRFSGRQFSNSRSEMNVSTLELGDSALYLCASSLEGGQGATGELFFGEGSRLTVL.